A single sample gave rise to the 29 T cell receptor beta chains below, sequenced in a study of blood T cell repertoires in COVID-19 (dated by TCRdb to 2020 to 2021). The library relied on the immunoSEQ multiplex PCR assay. TCRdb stores this immuneACCESS table with in-frame sequences only. Part of the clones is absent; in the studies checked, under half of the shortfall reflects unresolved V genes, and no reason is known for the rest. The sample contains 350,000 to 450,000 clones, approximately 81% of them found a single time. 3.5% to 4% of the sample is taken by the ten largest. Sequencing input: peripheral blood. Every receptor here comes from a woman aged 18 to 35 with acute or convalescent COVID-19.

This chain connects TRBV9 to TRBJ2-2; 8 nucleotides align to TRBD1. Looked up from germline, CDR1 is SGDLS and CDR2 is YYNGEE. The V gene end was trimmed by 0 bases and the J gene end by 3 bases; junction bases not matched to a gene: 4. This CDR3 is built from 16 residues. The CDR3 coding sequence is TGTGCCAGCAGCGTAGCTGAGACAGGGGACACCGGGGAGCTGTTTTTT. Its protein is CASSVAETGDTGELFF.

The J gene is TRBJ1-3, the V gene TRBV7-9, with 7 bases that match TRBD1. With 1 base clipped from V and 4 bases from J, the junction kept 4 bases outside the gene matches. The CDR3 covers 15 residues. Germline V gives CDR1 SEHNR, CDR2 FQNEAQ (reference sequence). In nucleotides, the CDR3 is TGTGCCAGCAGCTTAGGCGCAGGGGGAGGAAACACCATATATTTT. Translation gives CASSLGAGGGNTIYF.

V and J are TRBV5-1 and TRBJ2-5, with 10 nucleotides matching TRBD1. The CDR3 sequence is 18 residues long. V was clipped by 3 bases and J by 2 bases; unmatched bases: 13. Germline V gene lookup returns CDR1 SGHRS and CDR2 YFSETQ. The CDR3 is CASSWQRSTGGLQETQYF. DNA for the CDR3: TGCGCCAGCAGCTGGCAAAGATCGACAGGGGGCTTGCAAGAGACCCAGTACTTC.

The rearrangement links TRBV5-5 to TRBJ2-7; 7 positions match TRBD1. The germline V gene encodes CDR1 SGHKS and CDR2 YYEKEE (reference sequence). The trim removed 5 bases at V and 4 bases at J, leaving 12 bases unmatched. This CDR3 is 15 amino acids long. The DNA of the CDR3 is TGTGCCAGCAGTCTGACCATAGGGGGCTGGTACGAGCAGTACTTC. Translated: CASSLTIGGWYEQYF.

The chain has TRBV4-1 and TRBJ1-2; D perhaps matches TRBD1 (6 bases). This CDR3 spans 15 amino acids. The V gene lost 9 bases and the J gene lost 2 bases, with 19 bases spanning the gap. The V gene's germline CDR1 is MGHRA and CDR2 YSYEKL. This CDR3 reads CASRNVGGRNYGYTF. The DNA of the CDR3 is TGCGCCAGTAGAAACGTAGGGGGTCGGAACTATGGCTACACCTTC.

This clone has just one count. This chain joins TRBV7-2 and TRBJ2-1; TRBD2 matches 8 bases. The CDR3 runs to 17 residues. The germline V gene has CDR1 SGHTA and CDR2 FQGNSA. Losses at the gene ends were 1 base for V and 7 bases for J; bases not matched to a gene: 12. CDR3 coding DNA: TGTGCCAGCAGCTTAGGGTCACGGGGGGGCCTTGGAAATGAGCAGTTCTTC. It is translated as CASSLGSRGGLGNEQFF.

This clone was seen just once. The sample holds other DNA sequences that translate to the same CDR3. The chain carries TRBV28 and TRBJ1-1; possible D gene TRBD1, 6 bases. Germline V CDR1 and CDR2: MDHEN, SYDVKM. Trimming pared 3 bases from V and 1 base from J, leaving 6 bases between. The CDR3 totals 13 residues. The CDR3 is CASSFRGNTEAFF. DNA of the CDR3: TGTGCCAGCAGTTTCAGGGGGAACACTGAAGCTTTCTTT.

The V gene is TRBV10-3, the J gene TRBJ2-7, with 11 bases matching TRBD2. The CDR3 runs to 14 residues. Germline V gives CDR1 ENHRY, CDR2 SYGVKD. The J segment lost 5 bases and the V segment lost 4 bases, leaving 4 bases of the junction unmatched. CDR3 nucleotide sequence: TGTGCCATCAGTGTGGCTAGCGGGAGGAACGAGCAGTACTTC. It specifies CAISVASGRNEQYF.

The chain employs TRBV4-1 and TRBJ1-2, with D tentatively TRBD1 (5 bases). This CDR3 is 14 amino acids long. The V gene's germline CDR1 is MGHRA and CDR2 YSYEKL. Trimming pared 3 bases from V and 7 bases from J, leaving 15 bases between. Here the CDR3 DNA reads TGCGCCAGCAGCCATCAGGGCCGGGCACCTGGCTACACCTTC. This codes for CASSHQGRAPGYTF.

The chain couples TRBV19 to TRBJ1-5, with 12 bases aligning to TRBD1. The V segment lost 5 bases and the J segment 5 bases; nucleotides outside the gene matches: 4. The germline CDR1 and CDR2 sequences are LNHDA and SQIVND (reference sequence). The length of the CDR3 is 15 residues. DNA of the CDR3: TGTGCCAGTAGTCTGGGACAGGGGGCGGATCAGCCCCAGCATTTT. Translated: CASSLGQGADQPQHF.

The V call is TRBV27, the J call TRBJ2-7; 9 bases match TRBD2. This CDR3 comprises 14 residues. The germline V gene encodes CDR1 MNHEY and CDR2 SMNVEV (reference sequence). The V and J ends lost 4 bases and 4 bases, in that order; junction bases with no gene match: 5. The CDR3 nucleotides read TGTGCCAGCAGTTATAGCGGGAGCGCGTACGAGCAGTACTTC. Translated: CASSYSGSAYEQYF.

The chain has TRBV30 and TRBJ1-5, with TRBD1 matching over 8 bases. Unmatched junction bases numbered 5, after V lost 5 bases and J lost 5 bases. Germline V gene lookup returns CDR1 GTSNPN and CDR2 SVGIG (reference sequence). The CDR3 contains 13 residues. The CDR3 region has the DNA TGTGCCTGGCGGGACAGGACCGATCAGCCCCAGCATTTT. Protein product: CAWRDRTDQPQHF.

The chain carries TRBV3-1 (or the pseudogene TRBV3-2) and TRBJ2-3, with 8 bases fitting TRBD2. The CDR3 is made up of 16 amino acids. Germline CDR1 and CDR2: LGHDT and YNNKEL (reference sequence). V lost 3 bases to trimming and J lost 5 bases; unmatched junction nucleotides: 10. In nucleotides, the CDR3 is TGTGCCAGCAGCCAGAAGAGCGGGAGCGTCATAGATACGCAGTATTTT. It yields the protein CASSQKSGSVIDTQYF.

The chain links TRBV5-6 to TRBJ1-4; D is unresolved. The CDR3 has 15 residues. Per the germline V gene, CDR1 is SGHDT and CDR2 is YYEEEE. Trimming took off 4 bases at V and 0 bases at J, with 10 bases between the two ends. The CDR3 sequence is CASSRQLSTNEKLFF. The CDR3 DNA reads TGTGCCAGCAGCCGCCAGTTGTCAACTAATGAAAAACTGTTTTTT.

The rearrangement uses TRBV27 and TRBJ1-4, with TRBD1 matching 12 bases. The CDR3 consists of 17 residues. Germline V lookup: CDR1 MNHEY, CDR2 SMNVEV (reference sequence). J was trimmed by 8 bases and V by 6 bases; bases with no gene match: 13. The CDR3 loop is CASSRGQGAGINEKLFF. CDR3 nucleotides: TGTGCCAGCAGCAGGGGACAGGGGGCGGGTATAAACGAAAAACTGTTTTTT. Full variable domain (rest looked up from reference TRBV27 and TRBJ1-4): EAQVTQNPRYLITVTGKKLTVTCSQNMNHEYMSWYRQDPGLGLRQIYYSMNVEVTDKGDVPEGYKVSRKEKRNFPLILESPSPNQTSLYFCASSRGQGAGINEKLFFGSGTQLSVL.

The genes are TRBV6-1 and TRBJ1-6; weak D call: TRBD1 (6 bases). Trimming left V 1 base short and J 7 bases short, with 14 bases between. Germline V gives CDR1 MNHNS, CDR2 SASEGT. The CDR3 loop spans 16 amino acids. The CDR3, as DNA: TGTGCCAGCAGTGAAGATACAGGGTGGTACAATTCACCCCTCCACTTT. Translated: CASSEDTGWYNSPLHF.

The chain has TRBV28 and TRBJ2-1; 9 positions agree with TRBD1. The CDR3 is 16 residues long. J was trimmed by 5 bases and V by 7 bases; bases with no gene match: 12. From germline, CDR1 is MDHEN and CDR2 SYDVKM. CDR3 residues: CASNRRPGTGHNEQFF. CDR3 nucleotides: TGTGCCAGCAACAGAAGACCCGGGACAGGGCACAATGAGCAGTTCTTC.

The J gene is TRBJ1-4, the V gene TRBV5-8; tentative D call: TRBD1 (5 bases). The germline CDR1 and CDR2 sequences are SGHTS and YDEGEE. The length of the CDR3 is 16 residues. Between the trimmed V and J ends, which lost 3 bases and 0 bases, there was a span of 12 bases. Here the CDR3 reads CASSSFWGATNEKLFF. CDR3 nucleotide sequence: TGTGCCAGCAGCTCCTTCTGGGGGGCAACTAATGAAAAACTGTTTTTT.

The J gene is TRBJ2-3, the V gene TRBV13; tentatively, D is TRBD1 (6 bases). The germline V gene has CDR1 PRHDT and CDR2 FYEKMQ (reference sequence). Trimming cost V 4 bases and J 2 bases, with 19 bases left between them. The CDR3 is made up of 17 amino acids. CDR3: CASSSPGPWGHTDTQYF. DNA for the CDR3: TGTGCCAGCAGCTCGCCCGGACCTTGGGGACACACAGATACGCAGTATTTT.

This sequence joins TRBV4-1 and TRBJ1-4, with D maybe TRBD1 (5 bases). The V and J ends lost 4 bases and 5 bases respectively, with 14 bases between them. CDR1 MGHRA and CDR2 YSYEKL come from the germline V gene. The CDR3 is made up of 15 amino acids. In DNA form, the CDR3 reads TGCGCCAGCAGCCTATCGGGACTCATCAATGAAAAACTGTTTTTT. It codes for CASSLSGLINEKLFF.

This chain connects TRBV21-1 to TRBJ2-1; whether TRBD2, the table's D call, matches the DNA was not checked. TRBV21-1 has pseudogene status. There are 18 residues in the CDR3. The CDR3 DNA reads TGTGCCAGCACCCGGGGGAGACTAGCGGGTCCCGAGTGGAATGAGCAGTTCTTC. This translates into CASTRGRLAGPEWNEQFF.

This CDR3 reads CASSLVAGGIETQYF. CDR3 nucleotide sequence: TGTGCCAGCAGCTTAGTAGCGGGGGGGATCGAGACCCAGTACTTC. The chain has TRBV11-2 and TRBJ2-5; TRBD2 matches 11 bases. V lost 1 base, J lost 5 bases, and 3 bases stayed unmatched. Germline CDR1 SGHAT, CDR2 FQNNGV. CDR3 length: 15 amino acids.

The chain is built from TRBV19 and TRBJ2-7; 11 positions match TRBD2. Germline CDR1 and CDR2: LNHDA and SQIVND (reference sequence). Germline trimming cut 9 bases from V and 4 bases from J; bases unmatched to any gene: 14. The CDR3 runs to 16 residues. The CDR3 DNA reads TGTGCCAGGCACGACTACAGACTAGCGGGGACTTACGAGCAGTACTTC. This gives the protein CARHDYRLAGTYEQYF.

This chain connects TRBV7-6 to TRBJ2-1; 15 bases fit TRBD2. Germline V lookup: CDR1 SGHVS, CDR2 FNYEAQ. The length of the CDR3 is 19 residues. Trimming took 2 bases from V and 3 from J; bases not matched to a gene: 8. CDR3 in amino acids: CASSLPGLAGGLYYNEQFF. CDR3 nucleotide sequence: TGTGCCAGCAGCTTACCGGGACTAGCGGGAGGATTGTACTACAATGAGCAGTTCTTC. Drawing the rest from reference TRBV7-6 and TRBJ2-1, the complete variable domain is GAGVSQSPRYKVTKRGQDVALRCDPISGHVSLYWYRQALGQGPEFLTYFNYEAQQDKSGLPNDRFSAERPEGSISTLTIQRTEQRDSAMYRCASSLPGLAGGLYYNEQFFGPGTRLTVL.

The J gene is TRBJ2-7, the V gene TRBV5-6; 7 bases are a match to TRBD2. The CDR3 is 15 residues long. Losses at the gene ends were 3 bases for V and 4 bases for J; bases not matched to a gene: 10. Germline V gives CDR1 SGHDT, CDR2 YYEEEE. CDR3 sequence: CASSYLEGGPYEQYF. The CDR3 DNA reads TGTGCCAGCAGCTACCTCGAGGGAGGGCCTTACGAGCAGTACTTC.

The J gene is TRBJ2-1, the V gene TRBV7-9, with D perhaps matching TRBD2 (6 bases). The V end was cut by 5 bases, the J end by 0 bases, with 8 bases between. CDR3 length equals 14 residues. Germline loops: CDR1 SEHNR, CDR2 FQNEAQ (reference sequence). CDR3 coding DNA: TGTGCCAGCAGCGGGAGGCCCTCCTACAATGAGCAGTTCTTC. Amino acid sequence: CASSGRPSYNEQFF.

This chain uses TRBV5-5 with TRBJ1-4, with 7 nucleotides matching TRBD1. The junction had 6 bases not matched to a gene; V was cut back by 2 bases and J by 2 bases. The CDR3 spans 16 residues. Germline V gives CDR1 SGHKS, CDR2 YYEKEE (reference sequence). The CDR3 region has the DNA TGTGCCAGCAGCTTACGCGTGACAGGGACTAATGAAAAACTGTTTTTT. Translated: CASSLRVTGTNEKLFF. Together with reference TRBV5-5 and TRBJ1-4, the CDR3 gives the full variable domain: DAGVTQSPTHLIKTRGQQVTLRCSPISGHKSVSWYQQVLGQGPQFIFQYYEKEERGRGNFPDRFSARQFPNYSSELNVNALLLGDSALYLCASSLRVTGTNEKLFFGSGTQLSVL.

V and J are TRBV20-1 and TRBJ2-1; 13 nucleotides match TRBD2. With V trimmed by 6 bases and J by 5 bases, 10 bases remained unmatched. This CDR3 comprises 16 residues. CDR1 and CDR2 from the germline V gene are DFQATT and SNEGSKA (reference sequence). The CDR3 loop is CSASRTSGGLNNEQFF. Here the CDR3 DNA reads TGCAGTGCAAGTAGGACTAGCGGGGGACTAAACAATGAGCAGTTCTTC.

This chain links TRBV19 with TRBJ1-2; D might be TRBD1 (6 bases). The CDR3 contains 18 residues. Germline lookup yields CDR1 LNHDA and CDR2 SQIVND (reference sequence). Trimming removed 6 bases at V and 0 bases at J, with 23 bases between. The CDR3 DNA reads TGTGCCAGTAGCCACCTCCACCGGGGGGCGAGAGCTAACTATGGCTACACCTTC. Protein product: CASSHLHRGARANYGYTF.